The clone carrying this T cell receptor beta chain was seen more than once but under ten times. These data belong to a study of control samples from healthy donors and cancer patients. The method was immunoSEQ multiplex PCR; TCRdb's version includes in-frame clones alone and lacks a portion of them. The sample shows 140,000 or so clones, around 92% of them seen only once. The CDR3 runs 13 residues. Germline values: CDR1 SNHLY, CDR2 FYNNEI. V lost 1 base, J lost 2 bases, and 5 bases lay in between. The V gene is TRBV2, the J gene TRBJ1-2; D is uncertain. The clonotype originates from a man under 40 in good health. Specimen: blood. CDR3 nucleotides: TGTGCCAGCAGTGAAGTAGGAAACTATGGCTACACCTTC. It yields the protein CASSEVGNYGYTF.